These T cell receptor beta chains were read from a single sample in a study of control samples from healthy donors and cancer patients. Data came from immunoSEQ multiplex PCR; TCRdb stores just in-frame clones and leaves some out. The sample lists under 100,000 clones, roughly 90% occurring once. Sequencing input: blood. These receptors all stem from a woman between 65 and 79 years old in good health. CDR3s include the opening cysteine and the closing phenylalanine or tryptophan. The order of the fields is J gene, clone size, D gene, V gene, CDR3 protein, CDR3 DNA. The D gene is left open where the match is weak. Clone size is given for some rows only: seen once, a few or many times, or a class if the clone is expanded.

>TRBJ1-2|-|-|TRBV27
CASRSAGEGYGYTF
TGTGCCAGCAGATCTGCAGGGGAGGGCTATGGCTACACCTTC
>TRBJ2-2|few|TRBD2|TRBV6-6
CASSPRGGDTGELFF
TGTGCCAGCAGTCCCCGGGGGGGTGACACCGGGGAGCTGTTTTTT
>TRBJ1-1|-|-|TRBV29-1
CSAATTGNTEAFF
TGCAGCGCTGCCACAACAGGGAACACTGAAGCTTTCTTT
>TRBJ2-7|-|-|TRBV15
CATSRDSVEQYF
TGTGCCACCAGCAGAGATTCCGTCGAGCAGTACTTC
>TRBJ1-6|-|-|TRBV14
CASSQDTVLSYNSPLHF
TGTGCCAGCAGCCAAGACACAGTCCTCTCCTATAATTCACCCCTCCACTTT
>TRBJ1-6|-|TRBD1|TRBV5-1
CASSHDRGGSYNSPLHF
TGCGCCAGCAGCCACGACAGGGGAGGATCCTATAATTCACCCCTCCACTTT
>TRBJ2-1|-|-|TRBV2
CASTGEGGTYNEQFF
TGTGCCAGCACTGGAGAGGGCGGGACCTACAATGAGCAGTTCTTC
>TRBJ2-3|few|TRBD1|TRBV5-1
CASSFGQGTDTQYF
TGCGCCAGCAGCTTTGGACAGGGCACAGATACGCAGTATTTT
>TRBJ2-7|-|-|TRBV5-4
CASSEGLDAYEQYF
TGTGCCAGCAGCGAAGGATTGGACGCCTACGAGCAGTACTTC
>TRBJ1-1|-|TRBD1|TRBV6-5
CASSHTDRGNAEAFF
TGTGCCAGCAGCCATACAGACAGGGGGAACGCTGAAGCTTTCTTT
>TRBJ1-2|-|-|TRBV5-6
CASSLNRDGYTF
TGTGCCAGCAGCTTGAACAGGGATGGCTACACCTTC
>TRBJ1-1|-|-|TRBV6-5
CASSTVGGAFF
TGTGCCAGCAGCACAGTGGGGGGAGCTTTCTTT
>TRBJ1-1|-|-|TRBV6-2/TRBV6-3
CASSYGLLGETEAFF
TGTGCCAGCAGTTACGGCTTGCTTGGGGAGACTGAAGCTTTCTTT
>TRBJ1-1|-|-|TRBV19
CASSIEGMNTEAFF
TGTGCCAGTAGTATTGAGGGAATGAACACTGAAGCTTTCTTT
>TRBJ1-3|-|-|TRBV5-1
CASSSGPSNSGNTIYF
TGCGCCAGCAGCTCGGGGCCCAGCAACTCTGGAAACACCATATATTTT
>TRBJ1-1|-|-|TRBV9
CASSPEEPTNTEAFF
TGTGCCAGCAGCCCCGAGGAGCCGACGAACACTGAAGCTTTCTTT
>TRBJ2-1|-|-|TRBV6-6
CASSAVPDYNEQFF
TGTGCCAGCAGTGCGGTCCCGGACTACAATGAGCAGTTCTTC
>TRBJ1-1|-|TRBD1|TRBV6-9
CASSYGTGKKGLDRDTEAFF
TGTGCCAGCAGTTACGGGACAGGGAAAAAGGGACTGGATCGGGACACTGAAGCTTTCTTT
>TRBJ2-7|once|TRBD1|TRBV6-5
CASSTGQTISGEQYF
TGTGCCAGCAGTACGGGACAGACGATTTCTGGCGAGCAGTACTTC
>TRBJ1-1|few|TRBD1|TRBV18
CASSAGQGEAFF
TGTGCCAGCTCAGCGGGACAGGGAGAAGCTTTCTTT
>TRBJ1-1|-|-|TRBV2
CASSDLRGTEAFF
TGTGCCAGCAGTGACCTGCGTGGCACTGAAGCTTTCTTT
>TRBJ2-1|-|-|TRBV27
CASIPGRRETFSSYNEQFF
TGTGCCAGCATACCAGGGAGGCGCGAAACCTTCTCCTCCTACAATGAGCAGTTCTTC
>TRBJ1-1|-|-|TRBV18
CASSPGTGNEAFF
TGTGCCAGCTCACCAGGGACCGGGAATGAAGCTTTCTTT